This is a list of T cell receptor beta chains from one sample in a study of cytomegalovirus exposure and HLA in healthy donors. Profiling relied on immunoSEQ multiplex PCR, and the TCRdb table lists in-frame clones only, not all of them. The table has around 72,000 clones, around 76% seen once. Sequencing was performed on PBMCs. The receptors were sampled from a man aged 50-59 years in good health and CMV-seronegative. The CDR3 runs from the conserved cysteine through the conserved F or W. D genes are given only for firm matches. A row's size may be missing; if present it is once, few, many or a size class.

v_gene,j_gene,d_gene,abundance,CDR3nt,CDR3aa
TRBV19,TRBJ1-5,NA,NA,TGTGCCAGTAGTTTGAGCACCAATCAGCCCCAGCATTTT,CASSLSTNQPQHF
TRBV30,TRBJ1-2,NA,NA,TGTGCCTGGACCAGGGACTATGGCTACACCTTC,CAWTRDYGYTF
TRBV27,TRBJ2-1,TRBD2,NA,TGTGCCAGCAGTCCCCACGGGGTAGGTAGCGGGGGACACAATGAGCAGTTCTTC,CASSPHGVGSGGHNEQFF
TRBV7-9,TRBJ1-5,TRBD1,NA,TGTGCCAGCAGCTTAACAGGGGGTAATCAGCCCCAGCATTTT,CASSLTGGNQPQHF
TRBV28,TRBJ1-6,TRBD1,NA,TGTGCCAGCAGTCCCCCCGGGACAGGGAGTTCACCCCTCCACTTT,CASSPPGTGSSPLHF
TRBV30,TRBJ2-1,NA,NA,TGTGCCTGGAGTGTACGTCGGGGGTCGAATAATGAGCAGTTCTTC,CAWSVRRGSNNEQFF
TRBV5-4,TRBJ1-6,NA,NA,TGTACTGCGGGGGGGCCGAATTCACCCCTCCACTTT,CTAGGPNSPLHF
TRBV28,TRBJ2-7,TRBD1,NA,TGTGCCAGCAGTTTTCAGGGGGCTTACGAGCAGTACTTC,CASSFQGAYEQYF
TRBV12-5,TRBJ2-7,TRBD1,few,TGTGCTAGTGGCCACCGGACAGGGCCCTACGAGCAGTACTTC,CASGHRTGPYEQYF
TRBV18,TRBJ1-2,NA,NA,TGTGCCAGCTCACCACCGAGCCGAGGACAGTCTACCTCTGGCTACACCTTC,CASSPPSRGQSTSGYTF
TRBV6-5,TRBJ1-6,NA,NA,TGTGCCAGCGGCAGACAGAGCTCCTATAATTCACCCCTCCACTTT,CASGRQSSYNSPLHF
TRBV7-9,TRBJ1-6,NA,NA,TGTGCCAGCAGCTTAAGGTTTGACAGTTCACCCCTCCACTTT,CASSLRFDSSPLHF
TRBV9,TRBJ1-5,TRBD1,NA,TGTGCCAGCAGCCTTCGGGACAGTGGGTCCCCCCAGCATTTT,CASSLRDSGSPQHF
TRBV30,TRBJ2-1,TRBD2,NA,TGTGCCTGGATCCCCCCTCTAGCGGGAGTCTACAATGAGCAGTTCTTC,CAWIPPLAGVYNEQFF
TRBV5-1,TRBJ2-3,NA,NA,TGCGCCACTAACCGCGGGGATGGCCCAGATACGCAGTATTTT,CATNRGDGPDTQYF
TRBV5-1,TRBJ1-1,TRBD1,NA,TGCGCCAGCAGCTTGGGGGACAGGGCGAACACTGAAGCTTTCTTT,CASSLGDRANTEAFF
TRBV12-5,TRBJ2-1,NA,NA,TGTGCTAGTGGTTTGGTACTAGGGGGATACAATGAGCAGTTCTTC,CASGLVLGGYNEQFF
TRBV4-2,TRBJ1-1,TRBD1,NA,TGTGCCAGCAGCATAGGCAGACAGGGGGCGAAAACTGAAGCTTTCTTT,CASSIGRQGAKTEAFF
TRBV6-5,TRBJ1-2,NA,NA,TGTGCCAGCCTTCTTACAAGGACAGCTAACTATGGCTACACCTTC,CASLLTRTANYGYTF
TRBV7-2,TRBJ2-7,TRBD2,NA,TGTGCCAGCAGCACACGACTAGCGGGAGCCTGGGAGCAGTACTTC,CASSTRLAGAWEQYF
TRBV4-1,TRBJ1-2,TRBD1,NA,TGCGCCAGCAGCCAGCCCCTACAGGGGGACTATGGCTACACCTTC,CASSQPLQGDYGYTF
TRBV2,TRBJ2-7,NA,NA,TGTGCCAGCATTGAAGAGCGTACATCCTACGAGCAGTACTTC,CASIEERTSYEQYF
TRBV5-4,TRBJ2-2,NA,NA,TGTGCCAGCGCCACTCGAACTCCTCGAGGCACCGGGGAGCTGTTTTTT,CASATRTPRGTGELFF
TRBV7-9,TRBJ1-1,NA,NA,TGTGCCAGCCTGGCCGAGAACACTGAAGCTTTCTTT,CASLAENTEAFF
TRBV19,TRBJ2-3,NA,NA,TGTGCCAGTAGGGTGAGTGGGCAGAGAGGCACAGATACGCAGTATTTT,CASRVSGQRGTDTQYF
TRBV28,TRBJ1-2,NA,NA,TGTGCCAGCAGTTCTCCAGGAAGCAGGGGCGATGGCTACACCTTC,CASSSPGSRGDGYTF
TRBV7-9,TRBJ2-3,TRBD1,NA,TGTGCCAGCAGCTCTAACCGGGACAGAGCAGATACGCAGTATTTT,CASSSNRDRADTQYF
TRBV9,TRBJ2-5,TRBD1,once,TGTGCCAGCAGCGTCGGACAGGGTGTGCAGACCCAGTACTTC,CASSVGQGVQTQYF
TRBV18,TRBJ1-6,NA,NA,TGTGCCAGCTCACGTATCGGGATAAATTCACCCCTCCACTTT,CASSRIGINSPLHF
TRBV19,TRBJ1-1,TRBD1,NA,TGTGCCAGTAGTATGGGGACAGGGGGCTTGGGCACTGAAGCTTTCTTT,CASSMGTGGLGTEAFF
TRBV6-5,TRBJ1-1,TRBD1,NA,TGTGCCAGCAGTTACATCAACAGGGGGGCCAACACTGAAGCTTTCTTT,CASSYINRGANTEAFF
TRBV5-8,TRBJ2-5,TRBD2,few,TGTGCCAGCAGCCCAGGCGGGAGGACTCAAGAGACCCAGTACTTC,CASSPGGRTQETQYF
TRBV28,TRBJ2-3,NA,NA,TGTGCCAGCACCCAAAATCAGGTTTCTACGCAGTATTTT,CASTQNQVSTQYF
TRBV18,TRBJ1-1,TRBD1,few,TGTGCCAGCTCACCACCGAAAGGGACAGGGGGCGGGAACACTGAAGCTTTCTTT,CASSPPKGTGGGNTEAFF
TRBV6-6,TRBJ1-1,TRBD1,NA,TGTGCCAGCAGTTACGCTACAGGGGGTGAAGCTTTCTTT,CASSYATGGEAFF
TRBV4-3,TRBJ1-4,NA,NA,TGCGCCAGCAGCCAAGATTTCGGGACACTCGGAGAAAAACTGTTTTTT,CASSQDFGTLGEKLFF
TRBV7-6,TRBJ1-1,NA,NA,TGTGCCAGCAGCTTCTCTCCAGGGCTTTCCTACACTGAAGCTTTCTTT,CASSFSPGLSYTEAFF
TRBV28,TRBJ2-3,NA,NA,TGTGCCAGCAGTTCCCCCTCTAACTTACTCTCGGATACGCAGTATTTT,CASSSPSNLLSDTQYF